What follows is one TCR beta chain and its context. Its antigen is unidentified. The sample originates from a study of memory CD4+ T cells and cytomegalovirus serostatus. At the level of the study: This sample comes from healthy Belgian adults, roughly nine CMV seropositive, roughly 22 seronegative. The study's findings and limits: A US-trained random forest predicted CMV serostatus with median AUC roughly 0.91. Of 150 to 200 reported CMV TCRbeta sequences, 67 were found in memory CD4+ repertoires.

Single viable CD3+CD4+CD8-CD45RO+ cells were sorted as the memory CD4+ T cells. The data were produced by immunoSEQ multiplex PCR, yet TCRdb's version contains in-frame clones alone and is incomplete. The data show 30,000 to 50,000 clones, 75% to 80% seen once. The sequenced sample was memory CD4+ T cells from blood. This receptor was obtained from an adult in good health and CMV-seronegative.

CDR3 sequence reads: CASSPQNRVDTEAFF. As DNA, the CDR3 is TGTGCCAGCTCACCACAGAACAGGGTCGACACTGAAGCTTTCTTT. This chain connects TRBV18 to TRBJ1-1, with D possibly being TRBD1 (6 bases). The CDR3 totals 15 residues. Germline CDR1 reads KGHSH; CDR2 reads LQKENI. V was shortened by 1 base and J by 3 bases, with 12 bases between the two germline ends.